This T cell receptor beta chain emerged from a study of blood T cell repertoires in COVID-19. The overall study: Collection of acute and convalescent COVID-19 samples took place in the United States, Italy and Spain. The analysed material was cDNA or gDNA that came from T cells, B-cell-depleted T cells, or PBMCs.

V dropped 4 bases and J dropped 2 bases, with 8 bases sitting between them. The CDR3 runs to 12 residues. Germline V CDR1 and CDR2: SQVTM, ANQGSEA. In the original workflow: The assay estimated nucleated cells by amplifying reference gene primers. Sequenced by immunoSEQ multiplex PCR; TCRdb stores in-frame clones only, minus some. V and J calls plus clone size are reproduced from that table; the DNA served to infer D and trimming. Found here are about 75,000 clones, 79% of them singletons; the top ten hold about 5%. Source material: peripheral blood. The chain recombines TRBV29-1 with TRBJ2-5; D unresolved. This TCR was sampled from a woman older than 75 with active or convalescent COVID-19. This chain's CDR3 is CSVGQAQETQYF. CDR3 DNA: TGCAGCGTTGGGCAGGCACAAGAGACCCAGTACTTC.